The clone carrying this T cell receptor beta chain came up a few times. Establishment of the diagnosis relied upon clinical symptoms, serum thyroxine, TRAb, thyroid ultrasound and orbital computed tomography. Out of 9.5 to 10 ml of fresh peripheral blood, PBMCs were obtained. The data stem from a study of Graves' ophthalmopathy and Graves' hyperthyroidism. Background on the study: Peripheral blood was obtained at first diagnosis, ahead of any treatment.

The CDR3 loop spans 17 amino acids. CDR1 and CDR2 (germline): MGHRA, YSYEKL. V was clipped by 4 bases and J by 7 bases, with 20 bases between them. Amplification of TCR beta CDR3 regions used RNA transcripts. Following a first-round RT-PCR that used HTBI primers, a second-round multiplex PCR was carried out. TCRdb reprocessed the multiplex PCR reads with MiXCR, giving one entry per CDR3 protein. This sample carries 500,000 to 800,000 distinct CDR3 sequences, 35% to 50% of them seen once, and the ten largest clones take 2.5% to 3.5%. This clonotype originated in an adult man with Graves' ophthalmopathy. What was sequenced was peripheral blood. The chain couples TRBV4-1 to TRBJ1-6; a possible D gene is TRBD1 (5 bases). The CDR3 DNA is TGCGCCAGCAGCCGCCCGGGGGGAGGACGGAGAAATTCACCCCTCCACTTT. It encodes CASSRPGGGRRNSPLHF.